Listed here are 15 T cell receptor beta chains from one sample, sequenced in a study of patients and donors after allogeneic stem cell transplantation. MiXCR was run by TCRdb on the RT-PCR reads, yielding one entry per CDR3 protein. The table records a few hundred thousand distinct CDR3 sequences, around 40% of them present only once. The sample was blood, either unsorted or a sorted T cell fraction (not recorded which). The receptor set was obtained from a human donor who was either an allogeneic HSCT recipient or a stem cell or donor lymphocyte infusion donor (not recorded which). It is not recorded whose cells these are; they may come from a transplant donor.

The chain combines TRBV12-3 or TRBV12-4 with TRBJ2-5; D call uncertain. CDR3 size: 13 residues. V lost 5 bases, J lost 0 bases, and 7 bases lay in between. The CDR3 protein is CASSRRYQETQYF. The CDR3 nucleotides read TGTGCCAGCAGTCGACGGTACCAAGAGACCCAGTACTTC.

For the CDR3, the DNA is TGTGCCAGCAGTTTTGACTACCGTTGGAATGAGCAGTTCTTC. Translation gives CASSFDYRWNEQFF. This chain links TRBV28 with TRBJ2-1; TRBD2 might be the D (5 bases). The CDR3 extends over 14 amino acids. Germline values: CDR1 MDHEN, CDR2 SYDVKM. V lost 3 bases and J lost 7, with 13 bases in between.

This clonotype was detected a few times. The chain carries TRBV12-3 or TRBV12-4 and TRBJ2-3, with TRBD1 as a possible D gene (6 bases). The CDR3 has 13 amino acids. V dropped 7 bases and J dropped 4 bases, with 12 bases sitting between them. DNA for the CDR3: TGTGCCAGCAACCGCCAGGGGTCAGATACGCAGTATTTT. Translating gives CASNRQGSDTQYF.

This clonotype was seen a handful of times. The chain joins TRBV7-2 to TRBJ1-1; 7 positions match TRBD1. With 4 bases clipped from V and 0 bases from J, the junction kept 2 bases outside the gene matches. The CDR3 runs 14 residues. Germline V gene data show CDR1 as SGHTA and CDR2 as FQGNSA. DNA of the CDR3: TGTGCCAGCAGCTCACAGGGGATGAACACTGAAGCTTTCTTT. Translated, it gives CASSSQGMNTEAFF.

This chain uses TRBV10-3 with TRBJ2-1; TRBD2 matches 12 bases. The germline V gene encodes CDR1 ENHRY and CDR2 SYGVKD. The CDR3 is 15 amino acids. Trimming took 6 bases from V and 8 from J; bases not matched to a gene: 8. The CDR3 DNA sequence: TGTGCCATCAGGCGGCTAGCGGGGGGGCATGATGAGCAGTTCTTC. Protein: CAIRRLAGGHDEQFF.

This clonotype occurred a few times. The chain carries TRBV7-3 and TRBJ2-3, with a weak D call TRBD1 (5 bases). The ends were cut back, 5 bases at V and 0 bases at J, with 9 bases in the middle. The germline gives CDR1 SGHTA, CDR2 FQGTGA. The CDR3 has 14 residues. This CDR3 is CASSHQGSTDTQYF. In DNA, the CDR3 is TGTGCCAGCAGCCATCAGGGTAGCACAGATACGCAGTATTTT.

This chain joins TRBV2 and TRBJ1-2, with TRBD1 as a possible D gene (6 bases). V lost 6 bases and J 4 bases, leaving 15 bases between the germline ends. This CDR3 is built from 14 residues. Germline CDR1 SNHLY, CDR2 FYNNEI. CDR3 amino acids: CASRGQPGPYGYTF. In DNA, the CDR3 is TGTGCCAGCAGAGGACAGCCGGGGCCCTATGGCTACACCTTC.

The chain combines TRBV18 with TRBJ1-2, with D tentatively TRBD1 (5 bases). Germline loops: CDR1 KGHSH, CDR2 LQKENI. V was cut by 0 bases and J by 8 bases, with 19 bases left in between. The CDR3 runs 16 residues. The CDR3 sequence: CASSPPWTLIPFGYTF. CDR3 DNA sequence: TGTGCCAGCTCACCACCCTGGACACTTATCCCCTTCGGCTACACCTTC.

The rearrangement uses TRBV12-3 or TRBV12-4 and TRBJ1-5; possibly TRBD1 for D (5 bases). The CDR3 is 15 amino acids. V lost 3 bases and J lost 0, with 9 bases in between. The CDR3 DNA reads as TGTGCCAGCAGTTTGGCGGGGACTAGCAATCAGCCCCAGCATTTT. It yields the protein CASSLAGTSNQPQHF.

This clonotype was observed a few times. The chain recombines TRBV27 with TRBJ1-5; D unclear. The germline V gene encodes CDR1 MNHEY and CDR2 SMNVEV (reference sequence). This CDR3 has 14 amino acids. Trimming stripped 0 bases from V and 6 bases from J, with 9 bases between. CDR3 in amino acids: CASSLSGGSQPQHF. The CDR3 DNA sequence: TGTGCCAGCAGTTTATCGGGAGGGAGTCAGCCCCAGCATTTT.

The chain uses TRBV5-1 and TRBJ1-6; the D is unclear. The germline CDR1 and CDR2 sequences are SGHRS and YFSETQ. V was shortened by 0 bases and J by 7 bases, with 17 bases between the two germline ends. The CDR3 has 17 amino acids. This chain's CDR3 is CASSLGGRSAFNSPLHF. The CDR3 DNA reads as TGCGCCAGCAGCTTGGGAGGCAGGTCAGCATTCAATTCACCCCTCCACTTT.

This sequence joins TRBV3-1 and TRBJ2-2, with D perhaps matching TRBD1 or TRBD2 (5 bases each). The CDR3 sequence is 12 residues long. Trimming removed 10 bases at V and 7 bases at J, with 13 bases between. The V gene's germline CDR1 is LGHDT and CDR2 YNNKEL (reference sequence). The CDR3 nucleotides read TGTGCCACCAGGGAGTGGGGCGGGGAGCTGTTTTTT. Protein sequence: CATREWGGELFF. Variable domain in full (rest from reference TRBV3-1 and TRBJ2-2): DTAVSQTPKYLVTQMGNDKSIKCEQNLGHDTMYWYKQDSKKFLKIMFSYNNKELIINETVPNRFSPKSPDKAHLNLHINSLELGDSAVYFCATREWGGELFFGEGSRLTVL.

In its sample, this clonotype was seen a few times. DNA of the CDR3: TGTGCCTGGAGTGCCCGGGACAGGGTCTATGGCTACACCTTC. Protein: CAWSARDRVYGYTF. The V gene is TRBV30, the J gene TRBJ1-2; 9 bases are a match to TRBD1. The junction had 4 bases not matched to a gene; V was cut back by 1 base and J by 4 bases. Germline CDR1 GTSNPN, CDR2 SVGIG (reference sequence). There are 14 residues in the CDR3.

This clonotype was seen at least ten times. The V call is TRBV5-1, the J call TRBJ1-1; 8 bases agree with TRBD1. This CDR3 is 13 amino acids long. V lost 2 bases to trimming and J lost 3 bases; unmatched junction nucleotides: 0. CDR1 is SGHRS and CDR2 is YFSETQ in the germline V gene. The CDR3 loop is CASSLQGDTEAFF. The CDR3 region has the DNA TGCGCCAGCAGCTTACAGGGGGACACTGAAGCTTTCTTT.

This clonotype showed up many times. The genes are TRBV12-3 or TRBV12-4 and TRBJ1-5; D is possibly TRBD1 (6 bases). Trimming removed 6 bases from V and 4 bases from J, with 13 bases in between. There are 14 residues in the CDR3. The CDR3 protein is CASSQGHNNQPQHF. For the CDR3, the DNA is TGTGCCAGCAGCCAGGGACATAATAATCAGCCCCAGCATTTT.